This T cell receptor beta chain appears in the sequencing data of a study of blood T cell repertoires in COVID-19. Overall study: Sites in the United States, Italy and Spain provided acute and convalescent COVID-19 samples. PBMCs, B-cell-depleted T cells, or T cells provided the cDNA or gDNA that made up the material.

The germline V gene encodes CDR1 SGHRS and CDR2 YFSETQ. The ends were cut back, 6 bases at V and 8 bases at J, with 14 bases in the middle. The CDR3 covers 12 residues. Authors' processing steps: Researchers report that nucleated cell counts were estimated from reference gene primer amplification. Profiled with immunoSEQ multiplex PCR; TCRdb holds only in-frame clones, not every one. V and J calls and clone size are given by that table; D and trimming were obtained from the DNA. The sample carries tens of thousands of clones, roughly 81% recorded once. The chain employs TRBV5-1 and TRBJ1-1; no clear D gene. Sequencing input: peripheral blood. The sequence came from an elderly man with acute or convalescent COVID-19. CDR3 in DNA: TGCGCCAGCAACTCCCCCACAGAGGAAGCTTTCTTT. This encodes CASNSPTEEAFF.